The source of this T cell receptor beta chain is a study of beta chain features in type 1 diabetes. All of the isolated RNA was reverse transcribed, so expressed TCRB transcripts were sequenced. Some clones are missing from TCRdb's copy, which holds only in-frame ones; the method was immunoSEQ multiplex PCR. The data show under 400,000 clones, 12% to 15% seen once. Germline CDR1 SQVTM, CDR2 ANQGSEA. The junction had 30 bases not matched to a gene; V was cut back by 4 bases and J by 2 bases. This CDR3 comprises 22 residues. Sequenced: central memory CD4+ T cells from blood. This TCR was sampled from a man aged 25-45 years in good health. The genes are TRBV29-1 and TRBJ2-3; TRBD2 matches at 7 bases. CDR3 nucleotides: TGCAGCGTTGTTATCGAGATCGGAGGCAGGATCTCTAGCGGTACTTACACAGATACGCAGTATTTT. Translation gives CSVVIEIGGRISSGTYTDTQYF.